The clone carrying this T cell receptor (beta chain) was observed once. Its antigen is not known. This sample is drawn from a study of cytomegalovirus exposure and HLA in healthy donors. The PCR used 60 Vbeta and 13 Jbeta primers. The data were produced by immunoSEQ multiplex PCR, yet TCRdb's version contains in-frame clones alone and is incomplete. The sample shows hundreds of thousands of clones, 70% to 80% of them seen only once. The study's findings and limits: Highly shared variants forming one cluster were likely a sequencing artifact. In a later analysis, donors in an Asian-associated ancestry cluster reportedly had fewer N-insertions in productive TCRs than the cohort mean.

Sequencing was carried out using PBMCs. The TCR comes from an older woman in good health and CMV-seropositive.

CDR3 DNA: TGTGCCAGCAGCTTACGACTTTCCCACGAGCAGTACTTC. This codes for CASSLRLSHEQYF. J is TRBJ2-5 and V is TRBV13; D is unresolved. The DNA end is more similar to TRBJ2-7, so the J call may be wrong. Germline CDR1 is PRHDT and CDR2 is FYEKMQ (reference sequence). CDR3 size: 13 residues.